Below, one T cell receptor beta chain is given with its context. Its antigen is undetermined. This specimen comes from a study of cytomegalovirus exposure and HLA in healthy donors. Vbeta (60) and Jbeta (13) primers were used in the PCR. Original methodology: An analysis that came later counted roughly 87 million unique TCR beta chains, approximately 12 million shared. Clones were read by immunoSEQ multiplex PCR, and TCRdb kept only the in-frame ones, dropping some. V and J calls and clone size come straight from that table; D and trimming were deduced from the DNA. The profile shows roughly 80,000 clones, 62% of them singletons. Notes on the study in general: In an earlier analysis, most TCR beta V segments were productive about 87% or about 30% of the time. An ancestry cluster, one associated with Asian ancestry, reportedly showed fewer N-insertions than the approximately 720-donor mean in a later analysis. HLA-A and HLA-B allele assignments for most subjects were reportedly predicted accurately using TCR beta sequences.

Sequenced material: PBMCs. This TCR came from a male donor in good health and CMV-seropositive.

CDR3 amino acids: CASSEARSNVNEQFF. CDR3 nucleotide sequence: TGTGCCAGCAGTGAAGCTAGGAGTAACGTCAATGAGCAGTTCTTC. The chain couples TRBV6-1 to TRBJ2-1; no clear D gene. The CDR3 runs to 15 residues. V lost 0 bases to trimming and J lost 6 bases, with 12 bases between them. Germline CDR1 and CDR2: MNHNS and SASEGT.